The next 8 T cell receptor beta chains were all read from a single sample in a study of T-cell memory formation after mild COVID-19. Each CDR3 protein is one row after TCRdb ran MiXCR on the 5' RACE reads. The data contain a few hundred thousand distinct CDR3 sequences, roughly 20% of them seen just once; the ten biggest clones take up 21%. Sequenced material: PBMCs or a T cell subset sorted from them (not recorded which). Receptors were obtained from a man between 18 and 35 years old who had mild COVID-19 (a few samples of this study predate the infection). Cell type and time point are not known.

The chain is built from TRBV3-1 and TRBJ1-2; TRBD1 is a possible D gene (6 bases). V lost 0 bases and J 4 bases, leaving 12 bases between the germline ends. CDR3 size: 15 residues. Germline V gene lookup returns CDR1 LGHDT and CDR2 YNNKEL (reference sequence). The CDR3 here is CASSQEQGGSYGYTF. CDR3 sequence (DNA): TGTGCCAGCAGCCAAGAACAGGGCGGAAGCTATGGCTACACCTTC.

In this sample, this clonotype turned up a few times. The chain links TRBV7-2 to TRBJ2-3; 12 nucleotides line up with TRBD2. The V segment lost 3 bases and the J segment 4 bases; nucleotides outside the gene matches: 2. The CDR3 extends over 15 amino acids. Germline V gene data show CDR1 as SGHTA and CDR2 as FQGNSA. CDR3 sequence (DNA): TGTGCCAGCAGCTTGACTAGCGGGGGTTCAGATACGCAGTATTTT. It specifies CASSLTSGGSDTQYF. The variable domain in full, with the rest retrieved from reference TRBV7-2 and TRBJ2-3, is GAGVSQSPSNKVTEKGKDVELRCDPISGHTALYWYRQSLGQGLEFLIYFQGNSAPDKSGLPSDRFSAERTGGSVSTLTIQRTQQEDSAVYLCASSLTSGGSDTQYFGPGTRLTVL.

The V and J genes are TRBV29-1 and TRBJ2-7; TRBD1 is a possible D gene (6 bases). The CDR3 is 16 amino acids. Per germline, CDR1 SQVTM and CDR2 ANQGSEA. Deletions cut 6 bases from V and 2 bases from J, with 23 bases between. This CDR3 is CSVAGAGAPLPYEQYF. The DNA of the CDR3 is TGCAGCGTCGCCGGGGCAGGGGCTCCTCTACCCTACGAGCAGTACTTC.

The CDR3 loop reads CASSLSRDLSPEKLFF. Here the CDR3 DNA reads TGTGCCAGCAGCCTTTCAAGAGACCTTAGTCCTGAAAAACTGTTTTTT. This rearrangement joins TRBV4-2 to TRBJ1-4, with D unclear. With 4 bases removed from V and 7 bases from J, the gap between germline ends came to 19 bases. This CDR3 is built from 16 residues. CDR1 and CDR2 (germline): LGHNA, YNFKEQ.

This clonotype appeared a few times. V gene TRBV20-1 combines with J gene TRBJ1-4, with 9 nucleotides matching TRBD1. In germline, CDR1 is DFQATT, CDR2 SNEGSKA (reference sequence). The J segment lost 4 bases and the V segment lost 5 bases, leaving 5 bases of the junction unmatched. The CDR3 is made up of 14 amino acids. Here the CDR3 reads CSALWGQGNEKLFF. CDR3 nucleotides: TGCAGTGCTCTCTGGGGACAGGGTAATGAAAAACTGTTTTTT.

This clonotype was counted between two and nine times. This chain joins TRBV7-9 and TRBJ2-3; 10 bases align to TRBD2. J was trimmed by 6 bases and V by 4 bases; bases with no gene match: 4. Germline-derived CDR1 and CDR2 are SEHNR and FQNEAQ (reference sequence). This CDR3 is 14 amino acids long. The CDR3 loop reads CASSSAGGIDTQYF. The CDR3 region has the DNA TGTGCCAGCAGCTCAGCGGGGGGGATCGATACGCAGTATTTT. Supplemented by reference TRBV7-9 and TRBJ2-3, the full variable domain reads DTGVSQNPRHKITKRGQNVTFRCDPISEHNRLYWYRQTLGQGPEFLTYFQNEAQLEKSRLLSDRFSAERPKGSFSTLEIQRTEQGDSAMYLCASSSAGGIDTQYFGPGTRLTVL.

In this sample, this clonotype turned up a few times. The chain joins TRBV29-1 to TRBJ2-5; D is ambiguous. From germline, CDR1 is SQVTM and CDR2 ANQGSEA. V lost 5 bases and J lost 2, with 12 bases in between. CDR3 length: 13 amino acids. CDR3 coding DNA: TGCAGCGTTCTGTTGTTCCCTCAAGAGACCCAGTACTTC. This codes for CSVLLFPQETQYF.

The chain carries TRBV9 and TRBJ1-1; D unclear. Trimming left V 0 bases short and J 3 bases short, with 9 bases between. Germline values: CDR1 SGDLS, CDR2 YYNGEE. CDR3 length equals 14 residues. The CDR3 DNA is TGTGCCAGCAGCGTAGAAGGCAGCTACACTGAAGCTTTCTTT. Translating gives CASSVEGSYTEAFF.